Each of the 9 T cell receptor beta chains below was sequenced from the same sample in a study of vaccination and CD4 T cells after COVID-19. With the Oncomine TCR Beta short-read assay, DNA from cultured CD4+ T cells was sequenced. TCRdb ran MiXCR on the PCR reads and lists one entry per CDR3 protein. The data hold about 15,000 distinct CDR3 sequences, with under 75% observed a single time. The treatment: roughly 10-day PBMC culture with coronavirus spike peptide pools or control peptides (ViraFEST assay). These receptors have no known antigen. Material for sequencing was CD4+ T cells from blood, cultured in vitro. These receptors were obtained from a human donor who had recovered from COVID-19.

The chain is built from TRBV7-8 and TRBJ2-6; 10 bases map to TRBD1. J gave up 0 bases and V 2 bases, and 1 base lay outside the gene matches. Germline V gene lookup returns CDR1 SGHVS and CDR2 FQNEAQ. The CDR3 has 17 amino acids. CDR3 protein: CASSLRTGGSGANVLTF. CDR3 DNA: TGTGCCAGCAGCTTAAGGACAGGGGGCTCTGGGGCCAACGTCCTGACTTTC. The entire variable domain, with the rest obtained from reference TRBV7-8 and TRBJ2-6, is as follows: GAGVSQSPRYKVAKRGQDVALRCDPISGHVSLFWYQQALGQGPEFLTYFQNEAQLDKSGLPSDRFFAERPEGSVSTLKIQRTQQEDSAVYLCASSLRTGGSGANVLTFGAGSRLTVL.

This rearrangement joins TRBV10-1 to TRBJ2-7, with 8 bases identical to TRBD1. The germline V gene has CDR1 WNHNN and CDR2 SYGVQD (reference sequence). The CDR3 extends over 16 amino acids. With V trimmed by 3 bases and J by 6 bases, 13 bases remained unmatched. This CDR3 reads CASSDPDRVGVREQYF. The CDR3 DNA sequence: TGCGCCAGCAGTGACCCGGACAGGGTGGGTGTACGCGAGCAGTACTTC.

CDR3 coding DNA: TGTGCCAGCAGTTACTCGAGGTCTAGCGGGAAAGTGTATGAGCAGTTCTTC. The encoded protein is CASSYSRSSGKVYEQFF. The chain recombines TRBV6-2 or TRBV6-3 with TRBJ2-1, with TRBD2 identical over 9 bases. V shed 0 bases and J 8 bases; nucleotides not matched to a gene: 11. Germline V CDR1 and CDR2: MNHEY, SVGEGT. CDR3 length: 17 residues.

The chain carries TRBV7-9 and TRBJ2-2; 13 bases fit TRBD2. V was clipped by 4 bases and J by 4 bases; unmatched bases: 15. This CDR3 is 20 amino acids long. Germline values: CDR1 SEHNR, CDR2 FQNEAQ (reference sequence). CDR3 in DNA: TGTGCCAGCAGCTACTTTCGAACCTGGGGACTAGCGGGAACCACCGGGGAGCTGTTTTTT. Encoded protein: CASSYFRTWGLAGTTGELFF.

J is TRBJ2-3 and V is TRBV6-1, with D possibly being TRBD2 (5 bases). The CDR3 extends over 18 amino acids. Trimming removed 8 bases from V and 0 bases from J, with 24 bases in between. The germline V gene has CDR1 MNHNS and CDR2 SASEGT. CDR3 nucleotides: TGTGCCAGCTTTCGGGGTAGACGAACTCTTTCTAGCACAGATACGCAGTATTTT. It yields the protein CASFRGRRTLSSTDTQYF.

A word on this clonotype: One junction end disagrees with the germline gene, perhaps due to a read error. The V gene is TRBV7-7, the J gene TRBJ2-2; D is unresolved. CDR1 and CDR2 (germline): SSHAT, FNYEAQ (reference sequence). This CDR3 contains 16 residues. The CDR3 loop is CASSFSPFRQAGELFF. The DNA for the CDR3 is TGTGCTAGCAGCTTTTCTCCGTTCCGGCAGGCCGGGGAGCTGTTTTTT.

On this clonotype itself: At one boundary the junction diverges from the germline segment, which might be a read error. The CDR3, as DNA: TGTGCCAGCAGTTTAGCGGGAGTGGCAGATACGCAGTATTTT. Encoded protein: CASSLAGVADTQYF. This rearrangement joins TRBV7-2 to TRBJ2-3; 9 nucleotides agree with TRBD2. The CDR3 spans 14 residues. Germline lookup yields CDR1 SGHTA and CDR2 FQGNSA.

The chain carries TRBV7-2 and TRBJ1-6; TRBD1 is a possible D gene (5 bases). The CDR3 contains 12 residues. Trimming left V 3 bases short and J 8 bases short, with 5 bases between. Germline loops: CDR1 SGHTA, CDR2 FQGNSA. CDR3: CASSLGHSPLHF. The CDR3, as DNA: TGTGCCAGCAGCTTGGGACATTCACCCCTCCACTTT.

This clonotype was counted only a few times. This chain uses TRBV2 with TRBJ2-2; D unclear. CDR1 and CDR2 from the germline V gene are SNHLY and FYNNEI. The CDR3 has 13 residues. The V end lost 4 bases, the J end lost 6 bases, and 9 bases lay between the germline ends. The CDR3: CASSVESSGELFF. The CDR3 region has the DNA TGTGCCAGCAGTGTAGAGTCGTCCGGGGAGCTGTTTTTT.